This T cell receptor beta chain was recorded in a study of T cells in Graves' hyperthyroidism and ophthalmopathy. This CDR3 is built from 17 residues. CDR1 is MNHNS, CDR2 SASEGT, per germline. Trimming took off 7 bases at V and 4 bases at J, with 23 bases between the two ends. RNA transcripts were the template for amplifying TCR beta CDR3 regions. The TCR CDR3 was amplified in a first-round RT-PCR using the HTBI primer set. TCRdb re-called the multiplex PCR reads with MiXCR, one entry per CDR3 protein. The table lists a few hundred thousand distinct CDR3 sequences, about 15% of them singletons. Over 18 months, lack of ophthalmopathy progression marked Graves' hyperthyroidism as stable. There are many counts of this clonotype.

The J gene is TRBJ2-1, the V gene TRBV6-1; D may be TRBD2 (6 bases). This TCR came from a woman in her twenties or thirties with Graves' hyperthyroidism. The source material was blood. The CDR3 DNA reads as TGTGCCAGCATCCCCAACCCGGCGGCTAGCGTTTACAATGAGCAGTTCTTC. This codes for CASIPNPAASVYNEQFF.